What follows is one TCR beta chain and its context. Its antigen is unidentified. TCRdb ran MiXCR on the 5' RACE reads and lists one entry per CDR3 protein. The sample gives 580,000 or so distinct CDR3 sequences, approximately 15% of which show up once; about 8.1% is in the top ten. This entry belongs to a study of T-cell memory formation after mild COVID-19. Study-level information: There were largely donor-specific TCR clusters. Study-wide results and limits: Mainly in CM and EM were contracting CD4+ clones; CD8+ were in EMRA. The appearance of some responding clones in pre-infection memory suggested that cross-reactive memory joined.

Sequenced material: PBMCs or a T cell subset sorted from them (not recorded which). This clonotype was obtained from an adult woman who had mild COVID-19 (a few samples of this study predate the infection). Cell type and time point are not known.

The CDR3 nucleotides read TGTGCCAGCAGCTCCACCGCGGGGATCACTGAAGCTTTCTTT. Protein: CASSSTAGITEAFF. The chain combines TRBV7-8 with TRBJ1-1, with no clear D. V gave up 4 bases and J gave up 4 bases, with 13 bases separating them. There are 14 residues in the CDR3. Germline CDR1 and CDR2: SGHVS and FQNEAQ.